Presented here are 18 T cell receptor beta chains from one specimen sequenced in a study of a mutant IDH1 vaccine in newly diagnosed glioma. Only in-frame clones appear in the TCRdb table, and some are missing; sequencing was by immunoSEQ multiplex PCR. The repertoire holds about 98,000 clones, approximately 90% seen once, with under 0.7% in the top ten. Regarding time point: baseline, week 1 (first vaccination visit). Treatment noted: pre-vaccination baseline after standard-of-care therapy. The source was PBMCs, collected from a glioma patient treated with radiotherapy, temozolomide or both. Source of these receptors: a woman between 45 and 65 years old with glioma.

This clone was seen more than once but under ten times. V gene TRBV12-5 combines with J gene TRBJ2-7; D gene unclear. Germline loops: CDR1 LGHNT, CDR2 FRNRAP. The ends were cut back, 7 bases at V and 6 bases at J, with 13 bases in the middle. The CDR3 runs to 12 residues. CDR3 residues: CASEPVRGEQYF. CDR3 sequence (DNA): TGTGCTAGTGAGCCAGTTCGTGGCGAGCAGTACTTC.

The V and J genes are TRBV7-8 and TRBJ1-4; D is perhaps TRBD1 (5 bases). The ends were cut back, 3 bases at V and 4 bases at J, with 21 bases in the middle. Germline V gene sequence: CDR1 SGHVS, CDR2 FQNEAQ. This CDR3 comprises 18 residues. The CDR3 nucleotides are TGTGCCAGCAGCTTTAGCTTTTGGGGCAGCCTCCTTAATGAAAAACTGTTTTTT. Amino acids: CASSFSFWGSLLNEKLFF.

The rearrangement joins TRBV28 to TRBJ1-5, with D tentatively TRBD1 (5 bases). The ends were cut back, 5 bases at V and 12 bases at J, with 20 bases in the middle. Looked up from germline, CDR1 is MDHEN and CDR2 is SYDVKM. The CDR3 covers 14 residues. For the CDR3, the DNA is TGTGCCAGCAGTACCTCGGACACCTACGTTCTCCAGCATTTT. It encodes CASSTSDTYVLQHF.

The CDR3 DNA sequence: TGTGCCAGCAGCTCCGGGACTAGCGGGTTCAATGAGCAGTTCTTC. This codes for CASSSGTSGFNEQFF. This sequence joins TRBV11-3 and TRBJ2-1; 12 nucleotides match TRBD2. Per the germline V gene, CDR1 is SGHNT and CDR2 is YENEEA. The J segment lost 6 bases and the V segment lost 4 bases, leaving 4 bases of the junction unmatched. There are 15 residues in the CDR3.

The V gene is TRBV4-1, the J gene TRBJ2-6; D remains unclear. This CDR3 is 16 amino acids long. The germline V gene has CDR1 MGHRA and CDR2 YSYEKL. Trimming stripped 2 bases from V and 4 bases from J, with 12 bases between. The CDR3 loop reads CASSQSPYAGANVLTF. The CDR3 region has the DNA TGCGCCAGCAGCCAATCCCCGTACGCCGGGGCCAACGTCCTGACTTTC.

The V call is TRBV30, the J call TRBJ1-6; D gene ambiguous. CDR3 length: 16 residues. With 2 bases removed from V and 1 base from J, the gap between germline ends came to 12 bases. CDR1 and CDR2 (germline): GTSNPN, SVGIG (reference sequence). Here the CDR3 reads CAWSIGPRSYNSPLHF. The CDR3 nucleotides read TGTGCCTGGAGTATTGGGCCGAGGTCCTATAATTCACCCCTCCACTTT.

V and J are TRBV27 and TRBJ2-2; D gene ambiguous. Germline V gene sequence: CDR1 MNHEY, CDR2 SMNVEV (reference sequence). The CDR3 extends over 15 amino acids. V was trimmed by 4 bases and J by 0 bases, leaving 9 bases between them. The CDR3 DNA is TGTGCCAGCAGTTGGTCCTACGCGAACACCGGGGAGCTGTTTTTT. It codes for CASSWSYANTGELFF.

CDR3 coding DNA: TGCGCCAGCAGCTTGGTTGTGGGGGACCAGCCCCAGCATTTT. This sequence encodes CASSLVVGDQPQHF. The rearrangement links TRBV5-1 to TRBJ1-5; a weak D match, TRBD1 (5 bases). CDR1 and CDR2 (germline): SGHRS, YFSETQ. Between the trimmed V and J ends, which lost 0 bases and 7 bases, there was a span of 11 bases. The CDR3 spans 14 residues.

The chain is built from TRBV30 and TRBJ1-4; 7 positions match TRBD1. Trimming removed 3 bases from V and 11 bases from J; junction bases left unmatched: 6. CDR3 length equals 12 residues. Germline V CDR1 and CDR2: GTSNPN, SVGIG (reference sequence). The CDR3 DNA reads TGTGCCTGGAGCCCCCAGGGGGGGAAACTGTTTTTT. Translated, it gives CAWSPQGGKLFF.

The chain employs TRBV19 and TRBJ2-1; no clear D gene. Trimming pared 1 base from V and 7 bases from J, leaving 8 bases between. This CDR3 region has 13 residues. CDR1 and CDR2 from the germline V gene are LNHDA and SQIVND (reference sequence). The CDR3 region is CASSIGRGNEQFF. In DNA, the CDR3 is TGTGCCAGTAGTATAGGGAGAGGTAATGAGCAGTTCTTC.

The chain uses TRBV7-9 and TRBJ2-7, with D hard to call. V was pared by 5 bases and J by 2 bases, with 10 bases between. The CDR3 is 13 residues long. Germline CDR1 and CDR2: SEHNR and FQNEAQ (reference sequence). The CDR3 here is CASSNQDTYEQYF. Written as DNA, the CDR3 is TGTGCCAGCAGCAATCAGGATACCTACGAGCAGTACTTC.

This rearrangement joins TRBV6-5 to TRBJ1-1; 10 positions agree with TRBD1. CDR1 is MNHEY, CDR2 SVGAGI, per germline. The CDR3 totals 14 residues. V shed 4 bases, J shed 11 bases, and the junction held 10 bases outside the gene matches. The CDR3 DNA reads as TGTGCCAGCAGTTCCCTCGACAGGGGGCGATGGGCTTTCTTT. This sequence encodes CASSSLDRGRWAFF.

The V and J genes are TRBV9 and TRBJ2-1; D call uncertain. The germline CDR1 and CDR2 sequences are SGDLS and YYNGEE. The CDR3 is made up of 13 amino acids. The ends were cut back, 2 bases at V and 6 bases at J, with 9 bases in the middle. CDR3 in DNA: TGTGCCAGCAGCGTGCTGACGGTCAATGAGCAGTTCTTC. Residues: CASSVLTVNEQFF.

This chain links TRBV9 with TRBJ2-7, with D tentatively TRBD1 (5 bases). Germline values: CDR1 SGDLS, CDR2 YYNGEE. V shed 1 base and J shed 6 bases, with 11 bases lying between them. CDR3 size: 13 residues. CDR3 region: CASSVKGDREQYF. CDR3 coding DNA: TGTGCCAGCAGCGTAAAAGGGGATCGCGAGCAGTACTTC. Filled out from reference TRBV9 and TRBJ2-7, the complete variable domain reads DSGVTQTPKHLITATGQRVTLRCSPRSGDLSVYWYQQSLDQGLQFLIQYYNGEERAKGNILERFSAQQFPDLHSELNLSSLELGDSALYFCASSVKGDREQYFGPGTRLTVT.

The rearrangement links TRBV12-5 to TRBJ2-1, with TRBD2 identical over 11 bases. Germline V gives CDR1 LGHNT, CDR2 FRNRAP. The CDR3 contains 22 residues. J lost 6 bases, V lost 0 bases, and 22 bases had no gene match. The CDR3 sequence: CASGLVPTASIAGGPRANEQFF. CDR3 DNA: TGTGCTAGTGGTTTGGTACCCACTGCCTCTATAGCGGGAGGGCCGAGGGCCAATGAGCAGTTCTTC. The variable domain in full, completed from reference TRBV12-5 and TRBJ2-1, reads DARVTQTPRHKVTEMGQEVTMRCQPILGHNTVFWYRQTMMQGLELLAYFRNRAPLDDSGMPKDRFSAEMPDATLATLKIQPSEPRDSAVYFCASGLVPTASIAGGPRANEQFFGPGTRLTVL.

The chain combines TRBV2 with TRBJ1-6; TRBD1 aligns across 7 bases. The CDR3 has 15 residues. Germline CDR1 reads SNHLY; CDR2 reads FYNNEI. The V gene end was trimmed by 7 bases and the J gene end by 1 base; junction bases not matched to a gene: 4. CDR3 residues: CASNPGQSYNSPLHF. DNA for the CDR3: TGTGCCAGCAACCCGGGACAGTCCTATAATTCACCCCTCCACTTT.

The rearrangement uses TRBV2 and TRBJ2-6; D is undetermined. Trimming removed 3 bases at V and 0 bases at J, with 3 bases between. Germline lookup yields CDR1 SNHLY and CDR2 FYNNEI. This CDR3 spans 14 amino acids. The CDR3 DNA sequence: TGTGCCAGCAGTGACAGCTCTGGGGCCAACGTCCTGACTTTC. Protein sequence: CASSDSSGANVLTF. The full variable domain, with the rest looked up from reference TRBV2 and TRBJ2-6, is EPEVTQTPSHQVTQMGQEVILRCVPISNHLYFYWYRQILGQKVEFLVSFYNNEISEKSEIFDDQFSVERPDGSNFTLKIRSTKLEDSAMYFCASSDSSGANVLTFGAGSRLTVL.

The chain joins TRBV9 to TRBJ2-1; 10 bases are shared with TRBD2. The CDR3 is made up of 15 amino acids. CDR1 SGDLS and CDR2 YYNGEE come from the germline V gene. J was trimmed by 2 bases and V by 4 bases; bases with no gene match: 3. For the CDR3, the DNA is TGTGCCAGCAGCCTTAGCGGGAGGACCTACAATGAGCAGTTCTTC. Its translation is CASSLSGRTYNEQFF.